The entry below gives a single T cell receptor beta chain sequence along with its context. Its specificity is unknown. The junction does not match germline at one end; this may be a read error. The source of the sample is a study of spatial heterogeneity in lung cancer. Study-level background: Median follow-up for sequenced PBMC samples was approximately 25 months after resection, when such samples existed. On average, each unique TCR and UMI combination appeared more than ten times in raw reads. Broader study findings: Detection of ubiquitous tumor TCRs in blood was higher at resection than follow-up.

The CDR3 length is 15 residues. The germline V gene encodes CDR1 SGHRS and CDR2 YFSETQ. TCRdb fed the 5' RACE reads into MiXCR, producing one record per CDR3 protein. The sample lists about 120,000 distinct CDR3 sequences, 9.5% to 14% occurring once. Sample time point: blood at routine non-recurrence follow-up after resection. Unsorted whole RNA of tumor, nontumor lung or frozen PBMC was sequenced. V usage is TRBV5-1 and J usage is TRBJ2-1, with D perhaps TRBD1 (6 bases). Here the sequenced sample was PBMCs, taken at follow-up. This receptor was obtained from a female donor with early-stage non-small cell lung cancer. The CDR3 sequence: CVSSLDSRSYNEQFF. CDR3 in DNA: TGCGTCAGCAGCCTGGACAGTCGCTCCTACAATGAGCAGTTCTTC.